Below are 24 T cell receptor beta chains sequenced from a single sample in a study of blood T cell repertoires in COVID-19. Only in-frame clones appear in the TCRdb table, and some are missing; sequencing was by immunoSEQ multiplex PCR. This table has some 290,000 clones, 88% appearing once. The sample was peripheral blood. The receptors were sampled from a woman in her twenties or thirties with COVID-19, enrolled during active disease.

The genes are TRBV19 and TRBJ1-5; TRBD1 aligns across 9 bases. The CDR3 has 15 amino acids. CDR1 and CDR2 (germline): LNHDA, SQIVND (reference sequence). V shed 6 bases, J shed 3 bases, and the junction held 6 bases outside the gene matches. This CDR3 reads CASSGTGTLNQPQHF. Here the CDR3 DNA reads TGTGCCAGTAGCGGGACAGGGACTCTCAATCAGCCCCAGCATTTT.

This rearrangement joins TRBV7-2 to TRBJ1-3, with a weak D call TRBD1 (5 bases). Trimming removed 3 bases from V and 7 bases from J, with 7 bases in between. Germline assignment: CDR1 SGHTA and CDR2 FQGNSA. The CDR3 has 12 amino acids. CDR3 protein: CASSFPGNTIYF. CDR3 nucleotides: TGTGCCAGCAGCTTTCCAGGGAACACCATATATTTT.

This clone was observed a single time. The genes are TRBV5-1 and TRBJ2-3; 10 nucleotides match TRBD2. The V gene end was trimmed by 1 base and the J gene end by 1 base; junction bases not matched to a gene: 3. The CDR3 totals 16 residues. Germline V gene sequence: CDR1 SGHRS, CDR2 YFSETQ. The CDR3 loop is CASSLSSGRRTDTQYF. The CDR3 nucleotides read TGCGCCAGCAGCTTGTCTAGCGGGAGACGCACAGATACGCAGTATTTT. The entire variable domain, with the rest obtained from reference TRBV5-1 and TRBJ2-3, is as follows: KAGVTQTPRYLIKTRGQQVTLSCSPISGHRSVSWYQQTPGQGLQFLFEYFSETQRNKGNFPGRFSGRQFSNSRSEMNVSTLELGDSALYLCASSLSSGRRTDTQYFGPGTRLTVL.

This chain connects TRBV6-1 to TRBJ1-5, with 8 bases identical to TRBD1. V dropped 4 bases and J dropped 4; count of bases not matched to a gene: 9. The germline V gene has CDR1 MNHNS and CDR2 SASEGT. This CDR3 has 16 residues. The chain's CDR3 is CASSVLTGVRNQPQHF. In DNA, the CDR3 is TGTGCCAGCAGTGTACTGACAGGGGTAAGGAATCAGCCCCAGCATTTT.

This clone was recorded once. The V call is TRBV2, the J call TRBJ1-4, with 7 positions matching TRBD1. The CDR3 contains 14 residues. Germline V gives CDR1 SNHLY, CDR2 FYNNEI. V gave up 2 bases and J gave up 3 bases; unmatched junction bases: 0. CDR3 nucleotide sequence: TGTGCCAGCAGTGAACAGGGGGCTAATGAAAAACTGTTTTTT. Translating it yields CASSEQGANEKLFF. Complete variable domain (other parts from reference TRBV2 and TRBJ1-4): EPEVTQTPSHQVTQMGQEVILRCVPISNHLYFYWYRQILGQKVEFLVSFYNNEISEKSEIFDDQFSVERPDGSNFTLKIRSTKLEDSAMYFCASSEQGANEKLFFGSGTQLSVL.

This chain connects TRBV29-1 to TRBJ1-2; 9 positions agree with TRBD1. The CDR3 consists of 13 residues. With 5 bases clipped from V and 8 bases from J, the junction kept 9 bases outside the gene matches. Germline V CDR1 and CDR2: SQVTM, ANQGSEA. In DNA, the CDR3 is TGCAGCGTTAAGGACAGGGGAATAGGCGGCTACACCTTC. Protein product: CSVKDRGIGGYTF.

The chain carries TRBV5-4 and TRBJ2-3; D ambiguous. Trimming left V 0 bases short and J 0 bases short, with 20 bases between. Germline values: CDR1 SGHNT, CDR2 YYREEE (reference sequence). CDR3 length: 19 residues. The CDR3: CASSLEAATYETSTDTQYF. In DNA form, the CDR3 reads TGTGCCAGCAGCTTGGAGGCGGCGACTTACGAAACAAGCACAGATACGCAGTATTTT.

The chain links TRBV19 to TRBJ1-1; 7 nucleotides line up with TRBD1. Germline assignment: CDR1 LNHDA and CDR2 SQIVND (reference sequence). After removal of 6 bases from V and 5 bases from J, the junction contained 9 bases not matched to a gene. The CDR3 consists of 14 residues. The CDR3 reads CASSLLGGGTEAFF. Written as DNA, the CDR3 is TGTGCCAGTAGCCTACTAGGGGGCGGAACTGAAGCTTTCTTT.

This clone appeared a single time. J is TRBJ2-5 and V is TRBV15; maybe TRBD1 (5 bases). Germline V gene sequence: CDR1 LNHNV, CDR2 YYDKDF (reference sequence). The CDR3 loop spans 15 amino acids. Trimming removed 2 bases at V and 5 bases at J, with 15 bases between. This CDR3 is CATSRQGHAWETQYF. For the CDR3, the DNA is TGTGCCACCAGCAGACAGGGTCACGCGTGGGAGACCCAGTACTTC.

The chain has TRBV5-4 and TRBJ2-2; 12 bases are shared with TRBD2. The CDR3 covers 16 residues. The V gene's germline CDR1 is SGHNT and CDR2 YYREEE (reference sequence). Germline trimming cut 3 bases from V and 6 bases from J; bases unmatched to any gene: 6. The CDR3 nucleotides are TGTGCCAGCAGCTCCGGACTAGCGGGATCGGCCGGGGAGCTGTTTTTT. It translates to CASSSGLAGSAGELFF.

V usage is TRBV5-1 and J usage is TRBJ2-5, with 12 bases identical to TRBD2. The CDR3 covers 18 residues. The germline V gene encodes CDR1 SGHRS and CDR2 YFSETQ. J gave up 1 base and V 0 bases, and 7 bases lay outside the gene matches. CDR3: CASSLGTSGILVQETQYF. DNA of the CDR3: TGCGCCAGCAGCTTGGGGACTAGCGGGATACTGGTCCAAGAGACCCAGTACTTC. The full variable domain, rest sourced from reference TRBV5-1 and TRBJ2-5, is KAGVTQTPRYLIKTRGQQVTLSCSPISGHRSVSWYQQTPGQGLQFLFEYFSETQRNKGNFPGRFSGRQFSNSRSEMNVSTLELGDSALYLCASSLGTSGILVQETQYFGPGTRLLVL.

CDR3 protein: CASSLGQGYGYTF. The CDR3, as DNA: TGTGCCAGCAGCTTAGGACAGGGTTATGGCTACACCTTC. V is TRBV7-9 and J is TRBJ1-2; 7 nucleotides agree with TRBD1. J lost 5 bases, V lost 1 base, and 1 base had no gene match. There are 13 residues in the CDR3. Per the germline V gene, CDR1 is SEHNR and CDR2 is FQNEAQ (reference sequence).

The chain recombines TRBV5-1 with TRBJ2-1; TRBD2 matches at 9 bases. There are 20 residues in the CDR3. CDR1 SGHRS and CDR2 YFSETQ come from the germline V gene. V dropped 3 bases and J dropped 1; count of bases not matched to a gene: 17. CDR3: CASSSPPRGSGRGSYNEQFF. For the CDR3, the DNA is TGCGCCAGCAGCTCCCCTCCTCGTGGTAGCGGGAGAGGTTCCTACAATGAGCAGTTCTTC.

The chain links TRBV5-1 to TRBJ2-5; no firm D call. This CDR3 has 13 amino acids. Germline CDR1 and CDR2: SGHRS and YFSETQ. V lost 3 bases and J 4 bases, leaving 10 bases between the germline ends. The CDR3 spells CASSSPPGETQYF. The CDR3 coding sequence is TGCGCCAGCAGCTCCCCGCCGGGAGAGACCCAGTACTTC.

The rearrangement joins TRBV7-2 to TRBJ2-1, with D possibly being TRBD1 (6 bases). V was clipped by 4 bases and J by 7 bases, with 11 bases between them. This CDR3 is built from 13 residues. Germline V gene sequence: CDR1 SGHTA, CDR2 FQGNSA. The CDR3 bases are TGTGCCAGCAGCTCAGACAGGCGGAATGAGCAGTTCTTC. This gives the protein CASSSDRRNEQFF.

The J gene is TRBJ1-2, the V gene TRBV18; no reliable D call. The CDR3 runs to 14 residues. CDR1 is KGHSH and CDR2 is LQKENI in the germline V gene. V dropped 1 base and J dropped 8 bases, with 14 bases sitting between them. This CDR3 is CASSPLPGRWGYTF. In nucleotides, the CDR3 is TGTGCCAGCTCACCACTTCCAGGCCGGTGGGGCTACACCTTC.

This clone was found a few times. The V call is TRBV4-1, the J call TRBJ2-7, with TRBD2 matching over 8 bases. CDR3 size: 14 residues. After removal of 1 base from V and 6 bases from J, the junction contained 5 bases not matched to a gene. From germline, CDR1 is MGHRA and CDR2 YSYEKL. The CDR3 DNA follows: TGCGCCAGCAGCCAAGGGCGGGGGGTCCGCGAGCAGTACTTC. Amino acid sequence: CASSQGRGVREQYF.

The V gene is TRBV25-1, the J gene TRBJ2-3; TRBD2 aligns across 10 bases. Per germline, CDR1 MGHDK and CDR2 SYGVNS. The V segment lost 4 bases and the J segment 3 bases; nucleotides outside the gene matches: 10. The CDR3 is 17 residues long. Here the CDR3 reads CASSATMRGLATDTQYF. For the CDR3, the DNA is TGTGCCAGCAGTGCCACCATGCGGGGACTAGCGACAGATACGCAGTATTTT.

V gene TRBV6-5 combines with J gene TRBJ2-3; D remains ambiguous. V was pared by 10 bases and J by 4 bases, with 15 bases between. The CDR3 contains 13 residues. Looked up from germline, CDR1 is MNHEY and CDR2 is SVGAGI. CDR3 in amino acids: CANSLIPPDTQYF. The CDR3 DNA is TGTGCCAACTCCCTAATACCCCCAGATACGCAGTATTTT.

The V and J genes are TRBV18 and TRBJ1-4; 7 bases are a match to TRBD1. The CDR3 runs to 13 residues. The V gene's germline CDR1 is KGHSH and CDR2 LQKENI. V was clipped by 2 bases and J by 15 bases; unmatched bases: 9. CDR3: CASSPKTGQIMFF. CDR3 DNA sequence: TGTGCCAGCTCACCAAAGACGGGACAGATAATGTTTTTT.

V usage is TRBV30 and J usage is TRBJ1-5; D gene unclear. CDR1 GTSNPN and CDR2 SVGIG come from the germline V gene (reference sequence). This CDR3 region has 16 residues. Trimming pared 2 bases from V and 0 bases from J, leaving 14 bases between. CDR3 nucleotide sequence: TGTGCCTGGAGTCGAAGGGAGGCTAATAGCAATCAGCCCCAGCATTTT. It specifies CAWSRREANSNQPQHF.

This chain uses TRBV7-3 with TRBJ2-3, with D tentatively TRBD2 (5 bases). Germline V gives CDR1 SGHTA, CDR2 FQGTGA. The length of the CDR3 is 14 residues. With 5 bases removed from V and 1 base from J, the gap between germline ends came to 10 bases. CDR3 coding DNA: TGTGCCAGCAGCCTCGGACTGGGCACAGATACGCAGTATTTT. Translating gives CASSLGLGTDTQYF.

The chain employs TRBV2 and TRBJ2-1; 8 positions match TRBD2. Trimming removed 4 bases from V and 7 bases from J; junction bases left unmatched: 0. There are 12 residues in the CDR3. Germline values: CDR1 SNHLY, CDR2 FYNNEI. The CDR3 spells CASSASGNEQFF. CDR3 nucleotide sequence: TGTGCCAGCAGTGCTAGCGGGAATGAGCAGTTCTTC. The entire variable domain, with the rest obtained from reference TRBV2 and TRBJ2-1, is as follows: EPEVTQTPSHQVTQMGQEVILRCVPISNHLYFYWYRQILGQKVEFLVSFYNNEISEKSEIFDDQFSVERPDGSNFTLKIRSTKLEDSAMYFCASSASGNEQFFGPGTRLTVL.

Only a few counts were recorded for this clone. The chain carries TRBV19 and TRBJ1-3, with a possible D match to TRBD1 (6 bases). The V gene lost 7 bases and the J gene lost 0 bases, with 10 bases spanning the gap. CDR1 LNHDA and CDR2 SQIVND come from the germline V gene (reference sequence). CDR3 length equals 14 residues. Here the CDR3 DNA reads TGTGCCAGTAAGGACAGACCCTCTGGAAACACCATATATTTT. Translated, it gives CASKDRPSGNTIYF.